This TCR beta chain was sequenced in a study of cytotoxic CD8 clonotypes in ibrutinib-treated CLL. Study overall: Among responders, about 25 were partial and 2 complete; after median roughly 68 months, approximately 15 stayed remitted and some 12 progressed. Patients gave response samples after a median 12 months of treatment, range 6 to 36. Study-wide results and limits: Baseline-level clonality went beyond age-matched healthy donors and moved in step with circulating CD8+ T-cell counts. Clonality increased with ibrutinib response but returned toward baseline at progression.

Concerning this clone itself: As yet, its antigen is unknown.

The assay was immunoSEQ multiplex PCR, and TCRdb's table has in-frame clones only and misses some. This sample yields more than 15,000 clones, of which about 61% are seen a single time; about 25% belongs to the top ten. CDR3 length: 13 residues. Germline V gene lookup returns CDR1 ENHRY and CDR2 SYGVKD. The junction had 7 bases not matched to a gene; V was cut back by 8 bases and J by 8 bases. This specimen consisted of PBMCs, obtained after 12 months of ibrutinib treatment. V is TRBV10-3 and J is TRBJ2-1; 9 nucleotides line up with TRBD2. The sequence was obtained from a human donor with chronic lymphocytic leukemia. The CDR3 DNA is TGTGCCATCGGGCTAGCGGGAATTGATGAGCAGTTCTTC. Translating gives CAIGLAGIDEQFF.